This record concerns one T cell receptor (beta chain) sequence. Authors' methods: Amplification of reference gene primers was used by the study to estimate nucleated cell counts. Profiling relied on immunoSEQ multiplex PCR, and the TCRdb table lists in-frame clones only, not all of them. V, J and clone size derive from that table, while D and trimming were established from the DNA sequence. This sample carries about 90,000 clones, 92% of them seen once, and the ten largest clones take roughly 6.6%. Germline CDR1 SGHRS, CDR2 YFSETQ. The CDR3 contains 14 residues. The V gene lost 2 bases and the J gene lost 8 bases, with 16 bases spanning the gap. This specimen comes from a study of blood T cell repertoires in COVID-19.

This TCR derives from a woman aged 55-70 years with active COVID-19. The sequencing input was peripheral blood. The rearrangement links TRBV5-1 to TRBJ1-2; perhaps TRBD1 as D (6 bases). CDR3 coding DNA: TGCGCCAGCAGCTTACAGACAGGCCAAGACGGCTACACCTTC. Protein sequence: CASSLQTGQDGYTF.